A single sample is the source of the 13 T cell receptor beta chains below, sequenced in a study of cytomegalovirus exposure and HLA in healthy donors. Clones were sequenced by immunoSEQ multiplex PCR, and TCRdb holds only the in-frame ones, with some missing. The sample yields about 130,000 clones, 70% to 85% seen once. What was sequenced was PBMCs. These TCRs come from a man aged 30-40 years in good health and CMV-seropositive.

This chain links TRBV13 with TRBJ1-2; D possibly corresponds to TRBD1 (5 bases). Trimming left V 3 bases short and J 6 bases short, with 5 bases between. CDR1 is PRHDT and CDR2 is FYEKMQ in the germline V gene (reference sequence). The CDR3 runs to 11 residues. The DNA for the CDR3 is TGTGCCAGCAGCTTCAGGGATGGCTACACCTTC. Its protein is CASSFRDGYTF.

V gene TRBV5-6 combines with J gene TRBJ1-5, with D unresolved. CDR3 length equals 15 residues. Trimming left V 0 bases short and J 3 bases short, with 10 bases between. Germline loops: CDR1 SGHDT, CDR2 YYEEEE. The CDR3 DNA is TGTGCCAGCAGCTTGGGGTCCTGGCCCAATCAGCCCCAGCATTTT. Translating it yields CASSLGSWPNQPQHF.

The CDR3 DNA reads as TGTGCCAGCAGCGTACGGGGGAGGACAGATACGCAGTATTTT. Amino acid sequence: CASSVRGRTDTQYF. The chain has TRBV9 and TRBJ2-3; possibly TRBD2 for D (6 bases). Trimming cost V 1 base and J 3 bases, with 9 bases left between them. The germline CDR1 and CDR2 sequences are SGDLS and YYNGEE. The CDR3 spans 14 residues.

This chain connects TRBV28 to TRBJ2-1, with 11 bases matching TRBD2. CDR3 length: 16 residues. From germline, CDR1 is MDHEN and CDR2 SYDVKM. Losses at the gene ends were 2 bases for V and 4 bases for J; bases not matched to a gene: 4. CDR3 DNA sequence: TGTGCCAGCAGTTTAATGGGGACTAGCGGTTACAATGAGCAGTTCTTC. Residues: CASSLMGTSGYNEQFF. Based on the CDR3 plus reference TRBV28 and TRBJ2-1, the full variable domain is DVKVTQSSRYLVKRTGEKVFLECVQDMDHENMFWYRQDPGLGLRLIYFSYDVKMKEKGDIPEGYSVSREKKERFSLILESASTNQTSMYLCASSLMGTSGYNEQFFGPGTRLTVL.

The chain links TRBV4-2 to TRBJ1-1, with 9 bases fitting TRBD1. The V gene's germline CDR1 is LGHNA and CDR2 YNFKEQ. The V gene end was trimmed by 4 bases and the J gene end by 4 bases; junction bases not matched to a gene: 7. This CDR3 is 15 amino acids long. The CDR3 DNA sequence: TGTGCCAGCAGCCGCAGGACAGGGGATTCCACTGAAGCTTTCTTT. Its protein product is CASSRRTGDSTEAFF.

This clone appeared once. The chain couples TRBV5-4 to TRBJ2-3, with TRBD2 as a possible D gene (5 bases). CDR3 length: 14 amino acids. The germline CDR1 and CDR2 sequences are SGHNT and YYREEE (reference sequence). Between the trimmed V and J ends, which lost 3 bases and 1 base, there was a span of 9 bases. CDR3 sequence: CASSWTQGTDTQYF. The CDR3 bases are TGTGCCAGCAGCTGGACTCAGGGCACAGATACGCAGTATTTT.

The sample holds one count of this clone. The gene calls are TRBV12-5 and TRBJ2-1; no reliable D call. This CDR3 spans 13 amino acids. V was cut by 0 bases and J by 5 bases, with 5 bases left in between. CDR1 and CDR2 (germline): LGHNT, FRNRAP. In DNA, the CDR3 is TGTGCTAGTGGTTTGGTCCCGGACAATGAGCAGTTCTTC. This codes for CASGLVPDNEQFF.

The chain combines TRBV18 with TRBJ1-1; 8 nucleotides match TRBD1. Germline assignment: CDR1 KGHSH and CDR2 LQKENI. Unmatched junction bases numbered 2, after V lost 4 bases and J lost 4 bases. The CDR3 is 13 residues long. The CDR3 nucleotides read TGTGCCAGCTCACGAACAGGGGGCACTGAAGCTTTCTTT. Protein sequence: CASSRTGGTEAFF.

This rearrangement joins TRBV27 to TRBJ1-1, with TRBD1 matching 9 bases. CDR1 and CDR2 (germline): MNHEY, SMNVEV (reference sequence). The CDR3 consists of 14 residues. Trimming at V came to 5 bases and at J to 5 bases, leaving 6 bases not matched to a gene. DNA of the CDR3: TGTGCCAGCAGTCCCACAGGGGGCGGGACTGAAGCTTTCTTT. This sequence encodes CASSPTGGGTEAFF.

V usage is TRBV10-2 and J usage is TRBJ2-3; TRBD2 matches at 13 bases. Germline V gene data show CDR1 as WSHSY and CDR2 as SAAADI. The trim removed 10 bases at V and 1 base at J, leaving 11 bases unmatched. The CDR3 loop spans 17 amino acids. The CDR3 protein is CATPYSGTSGGTDTQYF. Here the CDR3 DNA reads TGCGCCACCCCATACTCCGGGACTAGCGGGGGCACAGATACGCAGTATTTT.

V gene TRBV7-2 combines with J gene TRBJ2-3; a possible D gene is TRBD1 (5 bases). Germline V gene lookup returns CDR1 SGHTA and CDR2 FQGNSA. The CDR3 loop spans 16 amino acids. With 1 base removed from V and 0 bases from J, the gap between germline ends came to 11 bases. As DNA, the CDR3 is TGTGCCAGCAGCTTAGAGGGGCCCCCTAGCACAGATACGCAGTATTTT. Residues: CASSLEGPPSTDTQYF.

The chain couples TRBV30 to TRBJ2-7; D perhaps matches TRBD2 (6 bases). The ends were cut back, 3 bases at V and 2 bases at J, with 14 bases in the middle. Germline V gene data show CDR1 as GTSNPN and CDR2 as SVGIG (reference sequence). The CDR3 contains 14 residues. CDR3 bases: TGTGCCTGGAGCCCTCAAGGAGGGACCTACGAGCAGTACTTC. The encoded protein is CAWSPQGGTYEQYF. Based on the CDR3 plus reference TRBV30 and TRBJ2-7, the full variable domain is SQTIHQWPATLVQPVGSPLSLECTVEGTSNPNLYWYRQAAGRGLQLLFYSVGIGQISSEVPQNLSASRPQDRQFILSSKKLLLSDSGFYLCAWSPQGGTYEQYFGPGTRLTVT.

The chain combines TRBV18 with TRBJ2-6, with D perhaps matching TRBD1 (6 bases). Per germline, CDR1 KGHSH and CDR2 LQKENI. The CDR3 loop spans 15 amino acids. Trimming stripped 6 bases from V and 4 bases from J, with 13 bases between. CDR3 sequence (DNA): TGTGCCAGCTCTCAGGACAGATCCGGGGCCAACGTCCTGACTTTC. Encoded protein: CASSQDRSGANVLTF.